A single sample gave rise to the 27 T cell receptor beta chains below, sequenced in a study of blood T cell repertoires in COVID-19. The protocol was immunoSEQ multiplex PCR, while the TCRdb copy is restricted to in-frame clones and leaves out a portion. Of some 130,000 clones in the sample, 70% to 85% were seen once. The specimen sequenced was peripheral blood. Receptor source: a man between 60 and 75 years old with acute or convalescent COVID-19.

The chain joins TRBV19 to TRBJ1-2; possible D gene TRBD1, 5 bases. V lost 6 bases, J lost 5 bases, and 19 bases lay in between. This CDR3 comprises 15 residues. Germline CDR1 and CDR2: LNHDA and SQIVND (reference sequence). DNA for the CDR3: TGTGCCAGTAGCGCTTCAGGGCCGGCAGGGTATGGCTACACCTTC. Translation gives CASSASGPAGYGYTF.

Written as DNA, the CDR3 is TGTGCCAGCAGCCAAGGTAGCGGGAGCCTCCGTCAAGAGACCCAGTACTTC. This codes for CASSQGSGSLRQETQYF. The chain employs TRBV14 and TRBJ2-5; 9 nucleotides align to TRBD2. V dropped 1 base and J dropped 2; count of bases not matched to a gene: 8. The CDR3 runs 17 residues. Per germline, CDR1 SGHDN and CDR2 FVKESK.

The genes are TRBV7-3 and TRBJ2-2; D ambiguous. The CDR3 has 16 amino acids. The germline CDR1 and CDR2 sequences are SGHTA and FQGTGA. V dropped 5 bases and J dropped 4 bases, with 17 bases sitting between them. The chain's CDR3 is CASSLRHPAPTGELFF. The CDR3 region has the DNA TGTGCCAGCAGCCTCAGGCATCCAGCCCCCACCGGGGAGCTGTTTTTT.

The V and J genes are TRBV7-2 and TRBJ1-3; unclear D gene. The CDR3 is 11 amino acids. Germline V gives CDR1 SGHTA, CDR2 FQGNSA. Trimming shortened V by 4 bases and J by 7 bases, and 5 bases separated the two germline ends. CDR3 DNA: TGTGCCAGCAGCTCGACTAACACCATATATTTT. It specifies CASSSTNTIYF.

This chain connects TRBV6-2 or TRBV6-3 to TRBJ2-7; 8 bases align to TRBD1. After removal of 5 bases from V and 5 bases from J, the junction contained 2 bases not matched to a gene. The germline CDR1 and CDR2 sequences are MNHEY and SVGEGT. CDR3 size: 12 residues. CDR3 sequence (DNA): TGTGCCAGCAGTCAGGACAGGGACGAGCAGTACTTC. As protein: CASSQDRDEQYF.

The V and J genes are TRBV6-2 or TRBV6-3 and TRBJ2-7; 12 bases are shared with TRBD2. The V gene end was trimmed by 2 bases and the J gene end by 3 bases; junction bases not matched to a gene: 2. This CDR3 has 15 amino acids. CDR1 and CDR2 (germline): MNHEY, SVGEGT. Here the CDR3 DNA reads TGTGCCAGCAGTTACCGGACTAGCGGGAACTACGAGCAGTACTTC. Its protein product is CASSYRTSGNYEQYF.

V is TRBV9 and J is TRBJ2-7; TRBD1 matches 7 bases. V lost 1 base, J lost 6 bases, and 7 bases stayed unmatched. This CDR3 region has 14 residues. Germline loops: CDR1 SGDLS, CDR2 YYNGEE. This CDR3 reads CASSVYPGGIEQYF. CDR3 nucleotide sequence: TGTGCCAGCAGCGTATATCCAGGGGGTATCGAGCAGTACTTC.

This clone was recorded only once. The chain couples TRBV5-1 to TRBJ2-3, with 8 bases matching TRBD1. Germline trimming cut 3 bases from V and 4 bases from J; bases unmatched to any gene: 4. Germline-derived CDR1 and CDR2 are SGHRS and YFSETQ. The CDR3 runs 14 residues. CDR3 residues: CASSSGQGADTQYF. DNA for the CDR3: TGCGCCAGCAGCTCAGGACAGGGCGCAGATACGCAGTATTTT.

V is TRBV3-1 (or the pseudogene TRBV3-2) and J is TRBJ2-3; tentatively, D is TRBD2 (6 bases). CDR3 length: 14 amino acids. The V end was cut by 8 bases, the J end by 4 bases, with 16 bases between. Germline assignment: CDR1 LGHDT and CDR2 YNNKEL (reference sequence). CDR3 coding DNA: TGTGCCAGCGGAAGTTTGGGAGGAGCAGATACGCAGTATTTT. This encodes CASGSLGGADTQYF.

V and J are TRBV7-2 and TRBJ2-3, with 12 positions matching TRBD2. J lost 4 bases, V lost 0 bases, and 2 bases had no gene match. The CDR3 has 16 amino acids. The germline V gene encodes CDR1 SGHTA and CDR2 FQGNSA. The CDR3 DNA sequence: TGTGCCAGCAGCTTAGCTGGGACTAGCGGGCCAGATACGCAGTATTTT. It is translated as CASSLAGTSGPDTQYF. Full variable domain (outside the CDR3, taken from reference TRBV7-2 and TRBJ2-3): GAGVSQSPSNKVTEKGKDVELRCDPISGHTALYWYRQSLGQGLEFLIYFQGNSAPDKSGLPSDRFSAERTGGSVSTLTIQRTQQEDSAVYLCASSLAGTSGPDTQYFGPGTRLTVL.

The CDR3 protein is CSGKPQGNTEAFF. CDR3 coding DNA: TGCAGCGGAAAACCGCAGGGGAACACTGAAGCTTTCTTT. The chain is built from TRBV29-1 and TRBJ1-1, with D perhaps matching TRBD1 (5 bases). Trimming removed 7 bases at V and 1 base at J, with 13 bases between. CDR3 length: 13 amino acids. Germline CDR1 is SQVTM and CDR2 is ANQGSEA.

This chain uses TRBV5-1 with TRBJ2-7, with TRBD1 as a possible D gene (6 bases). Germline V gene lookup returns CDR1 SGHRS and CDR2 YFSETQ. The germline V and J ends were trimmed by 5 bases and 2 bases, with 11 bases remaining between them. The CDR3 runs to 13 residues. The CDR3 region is CASSRDNAYEQYF. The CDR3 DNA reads TGCGCCAGCAGTCGGGACAACGCCTACGAGCAGTACTTC.

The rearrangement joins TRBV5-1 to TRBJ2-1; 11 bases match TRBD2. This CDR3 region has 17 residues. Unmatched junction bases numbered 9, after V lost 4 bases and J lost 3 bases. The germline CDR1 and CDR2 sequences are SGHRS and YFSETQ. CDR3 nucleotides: TGCGCCAGCAGCCCCGGACTAGCGGGCGCCTTCTACAATGAGCAGTTCTTC. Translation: CASSPGLAGAFYNEQFF.

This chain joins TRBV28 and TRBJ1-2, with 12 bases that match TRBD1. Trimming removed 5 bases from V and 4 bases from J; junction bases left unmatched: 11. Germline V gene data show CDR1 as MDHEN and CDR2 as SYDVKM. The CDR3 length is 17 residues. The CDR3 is CASSESGTGGLFYGYTF. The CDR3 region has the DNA TGTGCCAGCAGTGAATCCGGGACAGGGGGCTTATTCTATGGCTACACCTTC.

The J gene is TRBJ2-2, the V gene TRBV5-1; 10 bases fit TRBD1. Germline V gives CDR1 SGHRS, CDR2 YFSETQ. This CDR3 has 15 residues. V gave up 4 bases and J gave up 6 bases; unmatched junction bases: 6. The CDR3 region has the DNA TGCGCCAGCAGCCCGCCGGGACAGGGGTCCGGGGAGCTGTTTTTT. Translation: CASSPPGQGSGELFF.

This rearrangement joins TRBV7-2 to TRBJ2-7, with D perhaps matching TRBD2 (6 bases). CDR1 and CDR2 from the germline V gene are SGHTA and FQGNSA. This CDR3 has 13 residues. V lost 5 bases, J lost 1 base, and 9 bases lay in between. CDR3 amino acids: CASSGGNSYEQYF. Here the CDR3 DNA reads TGTGCCAGCAGCGGCGGGAATTCCTACGAGCAGTACTTC.

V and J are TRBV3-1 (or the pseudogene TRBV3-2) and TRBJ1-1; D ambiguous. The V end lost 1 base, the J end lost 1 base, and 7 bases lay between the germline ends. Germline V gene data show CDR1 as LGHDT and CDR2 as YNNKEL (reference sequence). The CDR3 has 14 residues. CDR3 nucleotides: TGTGCCAGCAGCCAAGTGGGAGCGAACACTGAAGCTTTCTTT. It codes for CASSQVGANTEAFF.

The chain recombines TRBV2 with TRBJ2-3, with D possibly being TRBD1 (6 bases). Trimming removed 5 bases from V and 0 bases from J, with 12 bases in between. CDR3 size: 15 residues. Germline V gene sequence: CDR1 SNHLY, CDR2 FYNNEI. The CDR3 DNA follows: TGTGCCAGCAGTTTACAGGGTGTTAGCACAGATACGCAGTATTTT. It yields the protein CASSLQGVSTDTQYF. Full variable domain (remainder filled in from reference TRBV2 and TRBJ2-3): EPEVTQTPSHQVTQMGQEVILRCVPISNHLYFYWYRQILGQKVEFLVSFYNNEISEKSEIFDDQFSVERPDGSNFTLKIRSTKLEDSAMYFCASSLQGVSTDTQYFGPGTRLTVL.

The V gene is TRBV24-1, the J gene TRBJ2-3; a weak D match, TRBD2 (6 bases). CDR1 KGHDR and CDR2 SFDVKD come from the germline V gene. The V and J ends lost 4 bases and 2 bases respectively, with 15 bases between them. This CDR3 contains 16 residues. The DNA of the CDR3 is TGTGCCACCAGTGACCCCGCGGGGCCCTCCACAGATACGCAGTATTTT. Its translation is CATSDPAGPSTDTQYF.

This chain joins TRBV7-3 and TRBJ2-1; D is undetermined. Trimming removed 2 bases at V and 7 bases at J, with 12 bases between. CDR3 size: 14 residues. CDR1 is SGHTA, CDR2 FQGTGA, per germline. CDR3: CASSLYQKSNEQFF. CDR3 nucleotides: TGTGCCAGCAGCTTATACCAGAAATCTAATGAGCAGTTCTTC.

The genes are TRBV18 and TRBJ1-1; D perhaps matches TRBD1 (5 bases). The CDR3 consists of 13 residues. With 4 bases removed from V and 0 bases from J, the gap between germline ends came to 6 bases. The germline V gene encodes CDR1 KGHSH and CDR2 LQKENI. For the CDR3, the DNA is TGTGCCAGCTCACAGGGGATGAACACTGAAGCTTTCTTT. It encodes CASSQGMNTEAFF.

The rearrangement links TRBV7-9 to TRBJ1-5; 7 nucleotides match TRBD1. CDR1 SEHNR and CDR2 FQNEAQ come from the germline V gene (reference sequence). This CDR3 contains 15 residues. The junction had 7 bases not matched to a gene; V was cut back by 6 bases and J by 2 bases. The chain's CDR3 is CASSSQGGGNQPQHF. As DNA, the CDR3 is TGTGCCAGCAGTTCTCAGGGGGGAGGCAATCAGCCCCAGCATTTT.

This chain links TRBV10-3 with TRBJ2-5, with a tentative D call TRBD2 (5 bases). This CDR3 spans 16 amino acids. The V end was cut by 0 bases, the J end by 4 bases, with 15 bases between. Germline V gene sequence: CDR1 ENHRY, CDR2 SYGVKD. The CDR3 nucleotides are TGTGCCATCAGTGAGTCGGCGGGTCTAGTGAGAGAGACCCAGTACTTC. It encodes CAISESAGLVRETQYF.

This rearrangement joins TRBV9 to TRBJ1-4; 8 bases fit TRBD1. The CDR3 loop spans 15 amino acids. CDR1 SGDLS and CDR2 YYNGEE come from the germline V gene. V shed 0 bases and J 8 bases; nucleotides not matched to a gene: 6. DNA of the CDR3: TGTGCCAGCAGCGTAGGGGGGACAGGCAAGGAAAAACTGTTTTTT. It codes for CASSVGGTGKEKLFF.

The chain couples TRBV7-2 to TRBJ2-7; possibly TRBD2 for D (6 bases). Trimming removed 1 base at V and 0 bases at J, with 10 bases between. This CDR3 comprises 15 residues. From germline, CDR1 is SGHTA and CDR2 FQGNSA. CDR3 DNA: TGTGCCAGCAGCTTAGTCCACGGGAGCTCCTACGAGCAGTACTTC. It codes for CASSLVHGSSYEQYF.

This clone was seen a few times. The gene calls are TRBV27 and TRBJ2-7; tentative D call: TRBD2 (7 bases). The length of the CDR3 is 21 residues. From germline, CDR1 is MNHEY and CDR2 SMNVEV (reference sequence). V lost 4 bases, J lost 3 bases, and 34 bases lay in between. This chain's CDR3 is CASSSKGGQGFKGRDHYEQYF. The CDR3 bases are TGTGCCAGCAGTTCCAAGGGGGGGCAGGGCTTTAAGGGGCGGGACCACTACGAGCAGTACTTC.

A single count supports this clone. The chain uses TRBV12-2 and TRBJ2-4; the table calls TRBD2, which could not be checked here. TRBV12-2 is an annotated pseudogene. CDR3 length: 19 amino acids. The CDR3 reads CASRLEGWKLALAKNIQYF. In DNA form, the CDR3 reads TGTGCAAGTCGCTTAGAAGGTTGGAAACTAGCGTTAGCCAAAAACATTCAGTACTTC.